The text below deals with one T cell receptor beta chain. The target antigen is unknown. PCR amplification relied on 60 Vbeta primers (plus 13 Jbeta primers). The table came from immunoSEQ multiplex PCR; TCRdb's copy has only in-frame clones and leaves some out. In the table there are about 100,000 clones, around 84% of which are singletons. The data belong to a study of cytomegalovirus exposure and HLA in healthy donors. General study results and limits: In a later analysis, CMV-associated beta chains were mostly HLA-associated, it appeared. Clonal expansion, a later analysis showed, was greater in HLA-associated TCR beta chains than in equally common others. Overall, approximately 150 TCR beta chains were annotated as cytomegalovirus-associated.

This CDR3 region has 14 residues. With 0 bases removed from V and 1 base from J, the gap between germline ends came to 6 bases. Germline values: CDR1 LGHNA, CDR2 YNFKEQ. The sequence derives from a woman between 18 and 30 years old in good health and CMV-seronegative. Sequenced: PBMCs. The V gene is TRBV4-2, the J gene TRBJ1-1; D gene ambiguous. The CDR3 DNA reads TGTGCCAGCAGCCAAGAGGCGGGGAACACTGAAGCTTTCTTT. Translated, it gives CASSQEAGNTEAFF.